These 22 T cell receptor beta chains originate from one sample sequenced in a study of cytomegalovirus exposure and HLA in healthy donors. A multiplex PCR was run with 60 Vbeta primers and 13 Jbeta primers. Profiled with immunoSEQ multiplex PCR; TCRdb holds only in-frame clones, not every one. Of more than 90,000 clones in the sample, about 72% were seen once. The sample taken for sequencing was PBMCs. The receptors originated from a man in his fifties or sixties in good health and CMV-seropositive.

The CDR3 coding sequence is TGTGCCATCAGTGAGGGCCCGGGGGCCTACGAGCAGTACTTC. This codes for CAISEGPGAYEQYF. This rearrangement joins TRBV10-3 to TRBJ2-7; TRBD2 might be the D (6 bases). CDR1 and CDR2 (germline): ENHRY, SYGVKD. V lost 2 bases, J lost 2 bases, and 10 bases lay in between. This CDR3 is 14 amino acids long.

This chain links TRBV15 with TRBJ2-3; 9 bases line up with TRBD2. The CDR3 extends over 18 amino acids. Germline CDR1 and CDR2: LNHNV and YYDKDF (reference sequence). Trimming cost V 1 base and J 5 bases; bases outside gene matches: 13. The CDR3 spells CATSRVYGSSGSRDTQYF. The DNA for the CDR3 is TGTGCCACCAGCAGAGTTTACGGGAGTAGCGGGAGTAGAGATACGCAGTATTTT. Together with reference TRBV15 and TRBJ2-3, the CDR3 gives the full variable domain: DAMVIQNPRYQVTQFGKPVTLSCSQTLNHNVMYWYQQKSSQAPKLLFHYYDKDFNNEADTPDNFQSRRPNTSFCFLDIRSPGLGDTAMYLCATSRVYGSSGSRDTQYFGPGTRLTVL.

This sequence joins TRBV28 and TRBJ2-1; TRBD2 matches at 9 bases. In germline, CDR1 is MDHEN, CDR2 SYDVKM. V dropped 3 bases and J dropped 9; count of bases not matched to a gene: 18. CDR3 length: 18 amino acids. This CDR3 is CASSFPRAGGGVVGEQFF. The CDR3 DNA reads TGTGCCAGCAGTTTTCCCCGAGCGGGAGGAGGTGTTGTGGGTGAGCAGTTCTTC.

V is TRBV11-2 and J is TRBJ2-1; TRBD2 matches 11 bases. CDR1 and CDR2 (germline): SGHAT, FQNNGV. The length of the CDR3 is 16 residues. The V and J ends lost 5 bases and 3 bases, in that order; junction bases with no gene match: 6. The CDR3 spells CASSPRLAGIYNEQFF. In DNA, the CDR3 is TGTGCCAGCAGCCCCCGACTAGCGGGGATCTACAATGAGCAGTTCTTC.

The chain is built from TRBV5-4 and TRBJ1-1, with 9 bases that match TRBD1. J lost 3 bases, V lost 5 bases, and 11 bases had no gene match. This CDR3 is built from 16 residues. CDR1 and CDR2 (germline): SGHNT, YYREEE (reference sequence). CDR3 sequence: CASRHSTGGKDTEAFF. The CDR3, as DNA: TGTGCCAGCAGACATTCGACAGGGGGTAAAGACACTGAAGCTTTCTTT. Full variable domain (rest looked up from reference TRBV5-4 and TRBJ1-1): ETGVTQSPTHLIKTRGQQVTLRCSSQSGHNTVSWYQQALGQGPQFIFQYYREEENGRGNFPPRFSGLQFPNYSSELNVNALELDDSALYLCASRHSTGGKDTEAFFGQGTRLTVV.

The V and J genes are TRBV19 and TRBJ1-1; 9 bases line up with TRBD1. Germline CDR1 and CDR2: LNHDA and SQIVND (reference sequence). With V trimmed by 10 bases and J by 1 base, 7 bases remained unmatched. CDR3 length equals 14 residues. CDR3 sequence (DNA): TGTGCCACGGGACAGGGAGTAAAGAACACTGAAGCTTTCTTT. The encoded protein is CATGQGVKNTEAFF.

This sequence joins TRBV28 and TRBJ2-5; 7 bases match TRBD1. The CDR3 extends over 16 amino acids. V gave up 6 bases and J gave up 1 base; unmatched junction bases: 11. The germline V gene encodes CDR1 MDHEN and CDR2 SYDVKM. The CDR3 reads CASRLTGAESQETQYF. The CDR3 DNA sequence: TGTGCCAGCAGACTTACAGGGGCGGAGAGCCAAGAGACCCAGTACTTC.

The chain carries TRBV2 and TRBJ2-3; TRBD1 matches 8 bases. V lost 4 bases, J lost 3 bases, and 6 bases stayed unmatched. The CDR3 spans 15 residues. CDR1 and CDR2 from the germline V gene are SNHLY and FYNNEI. CDR3 in DNA: TGTGCCAGCAGTGGTCAGGGGGCGCGAACAGATACGCAGTATTTT. It yields the protein CASSGQGARTDTQYF.

This clone was seen more than once but under ten times. CDR3 coding DNA: TGTGCCAGCAGTTACTCGGGCGGGGCCTCCTACGAGCAGTACTTC. Protein product: CASSYSGGASYEQYF. The chain links TRBV6-5 to TRBJ2-7; possibly TRBD2 for D (6 bases). Germline V lookup: CDR1 MNHEY, CDR2 SVGAGI. The CDR3 loop spans 15 amino acids. Trimming stripped 0 bases from V and 0 bases from J, with 9 bases between.

The chain uses TRBV6-1 and TRBJ2-1; D possibly corresponds to TRBD2 (7 bases). This CDR3 region has 13 residues. CDR1 is MNHNS and CDR2 is SASEGT in the germline V gene. V lost 2 bases and J lost 8, with 10 bases in between. The CDR3 sequence: CASSEQGRDEQFF. The CDR3 DNA reads as TGTGCCAGCAGTGAACAGGGGAGGGATGAGCAGTTCTTC.

This clone occurred once. This rearrangement joins TRBV28 to TRBJ2-7; 8 bases line up with TRBD1. Germline-derived CDR1 and CDR2 are MDHEN and SYDVKM. The CDR3 sequence is 12 residues long. J was trimmed by 6 bases and V by 5 bases; bases with no gene match: 3. CDR3 in amino acids: CASSRDRPEQYF. The CDR3 coding sequence is TGTGCCAGCAGTCGGGACAGGCCCGAGCAGTACTTC.

This clone was counted only a few times. J is TRBJ2-2 and V is TRBV19; D uncertain. This CDR3 comprises 14 residues. Between the trimmed V and J ends, which lost 6 bases and 0 bases, there was a span of 8 bases. From germline, CDR1 is LNHDA and CDR2 SQIVND (reference sequence). CDR3 sequence: CASRRNTNTGELFF. In DNA form, the CDR3 reads TGTGCCAGTAGGAGGAACACGAACACCGGGGAGCTGTTTTTT.

This clone occurred a few times. The chain joins TRBV5-6 to TRBJ2-5; 7 nucleotides match TRBD2. CDR3 length: 13 amino acids. Unmatched junction bases numbered 2, after V lost 2 bases and J lost 4 bases. Looked up from germline, CDR1 is SGHDT and CDR2 is YYEEEE. CDR3 sequence: CASSFGLGETQYF. CDR3 DNA: TGTGCCAGCAGCTTCGGACTAGGAGAGACCCAGTACTTC.

The chain employs TRBV29-1 and TRBJ2-6; D is possibly TRBD1 (6 bases). The CDR3 consists of 16 residues. Germline CDR1 is SQVTM and CDR2 is ANQGSEA. Trimming removed 4 bases at V and 0 bases at J, with 13 bases between. Here the CDR3 DNA reads TGCAGCGTTGGGGACACGGTACACTCTGGGGCCAACGTCCTGACTTTC. As protein: CSVGDTVHSGANVLTF.

This chain joins TRBV5-8 and TRBJ1-1; 9 bases are a match to TRBD1. Germline CDR1 is SGHTS and CDR2 is YDEGEE. V was clipped by 4 bases and J by 0 bases; unmatched bases: 7. This CDR3 spans 16 amino acids. As DNA, the CDR3 is TGTGCCAGCAGCCCAAGACAGGGGGTGGTGAACACTGAAGCTTTCTTT. This codes for CASSPRQGVVNTEAFF.

In its sample, this clone was seen once. The rearrangement uses TRBV10-1 and TRBJ2-1, with D possibly TRBD2 on 5 matching bases. The V end was cut by 6 bases, the J end by 5 bases, with 11 bases between. This CDR3 region has 13 residues. Germline V lookup: CDR1 WNHNN, CDR2 SYGVQD (reference sequence). The CDR3 region has the DNA TGCGCCAGCAGCCAGACTACAAACAATGAGCAGTTCTTC. This translates into CASSQTTNNEQFF.

The rearrangement uses TRBV15 and TRBJ1-1, with D perhaps TRBD1 (5 bases). V was trimmed by 5 bases and J by 0 bases, leaving 13 bases between them. CDR3 length equals 15 residues. Germline-derived CDR1 and CDR2 are LNHNV and YYDKDF (reference sequence). Written as DNA, the CDR3 is TGTGCCACCAGCCCGCGGGGGGAAATGAACACTGAAGCTTTCTTT. It encodes CATSPRGEMNTEAFF.

The rearrangement links TRBV7-6 to TRBJ1-1; D uncertain. Germline V lookup: CDR1 SGHVS, CDR2 FNYEAQ. The CDR3 is 13 residues long. The V gene lost 1 base and the J gene lost 5 bases, with 8 bases spanning the gap. CDR3 in DNA: TGTGCCAGCAGCTTAGGGGCGAGAACTGAAGCTTTCTTT. It encodes CASSLGARTEAFF.

This chain uses TRBV28 with TRBJ2-6, with D uncertain. The CDR3 extends over 14 amino acids. Trimming stripped 7 bases from V and 1 base from J, with 8 bases between. Per germline, CDR1 MDHEN and CDR2 SYDVKM. The CDR3 spells CASTPGSGANVLTF. CDR3 DNA sequence: TGTGCCAGCACACCCGGGTCTGGGGCCAACGTCCTGACTTTC. Combining the CDR3 with reference TRBV28 and TRBJ2-6 gives the whole variable domain DVKVTQSSRYLVKRTGEKVFLECVQDMDHENMFWYRQDPGLGLRLIYFSYDVKMKEKGDIPEGYSVSREKKERFSLILESASTNQTSMYLCASTPGSGANVLTFGAGSRLTVL.

The CDR3 protein is CASSLSRDSTHEQYF. The CDR3 nucleotides are TGTGCCAGCAGTTTATCCCGGGACTCGACTCATGAGCAGTACTTC. The V call is TRBV27, the J call TRBJ2-7, with D possibly being TRBD2 (6 bases). The CDR3 consists of 15 residues. Germline CDR1 is MNHEY and CDR2 is SMNVEV (reference sequence). V was pared by 0 bases and J by 7 bases, with 16 bases between.

This sequence joins TRBV19 and TRBJ2-3; 9 bases agree with TRBD2. CDR1 is LNHDA, CDR2 SQIVND, per germline (reference sequence). This CDR3 is 19 amino acids long. V gave up 9 bases and J gave up 3 bases; unmatched junction bases: 22. In DNA, the CDR3 is TGTGCCAGCAGGGCAGGGGGGCTAGCGGGGACCTCATGGACAGATACGCAGTATTTT. This sequence encodes CASRAGGLAGTSWTDTQYF.

This clone appeared a single time. V and J are TRBV5-6 and TRBJ2-1; 11 bases fit TRBD1. The CDR3 loop spans 14 amino acids. Germline CDR1 is SGHDT and CDR2 is YYEEEE. V trimming: 4 bases; J trimming: 13 bases; junction bases outside the gene matches: 10. CDR3 nucleotide sequence: TGTGCCAGCAGCGGATTCGGGACAGGGGGTTTTCAGTTCTTC. This gives the protein CASSGFGTGGFQFF.